One TCR beta chain is described in this entry. The data derive from a study of somatic mutations in cytotoxic T cells in rheumatoid arthritis. Each population, CD4+ and CD8+ cells, was isolated by positive magnetic bead selection and checked for purity by flow cytometry. Trimming took off 4 bases at V and 4 bases at J, with 20 bases between the two ends. The length of the CDR3 is 17 residues. Germline V CDR1 and CDR2: MNHNS, SASEGT. Sequenced by immunoSEQ multiplex PCR; TCRdb stores in-frame clones only, minus some. The sample has under 25,000 clones, around 85% seen once. This receptor was taken from a woman between 35 and 50 years old with rheumatoid arthritis. The sequencing sample was made of CD8+ T cells sorted from blood. V and J are TRBV6-1 and TRBJ1-3; D possibly corresponds to TRBD1 (6 bases). CDR3 region: CASSARDIGLGGNTIYF. CDR3 DNA: TGTGCCAGCAGTGCCCGGGACATAGGGCTGGGAGGAAACACCATATATTTT.